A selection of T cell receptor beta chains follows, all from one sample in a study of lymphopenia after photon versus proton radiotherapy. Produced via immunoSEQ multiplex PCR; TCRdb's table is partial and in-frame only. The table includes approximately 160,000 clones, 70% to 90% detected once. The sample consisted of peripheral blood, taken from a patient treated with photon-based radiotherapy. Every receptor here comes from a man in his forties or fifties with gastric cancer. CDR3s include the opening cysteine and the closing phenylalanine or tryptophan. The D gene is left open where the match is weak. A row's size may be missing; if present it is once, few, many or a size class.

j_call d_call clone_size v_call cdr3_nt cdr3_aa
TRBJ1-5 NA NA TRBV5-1 TGCGCCAGCAGCTTAACAGGGAGTCAGCCCCAGCATTTT CASSLTGSQPQHF
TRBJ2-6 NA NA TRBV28 TGTGCCAGCAGTTTAAACAGCATCTCTGGGGCCAACGTCCTGACTTTC CASSLNSISGANVLTF
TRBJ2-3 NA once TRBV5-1 TGCGCCAGCAGCCTGACAGATACGCAGTATTTT CASSLTDTQYF
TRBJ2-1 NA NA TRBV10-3 TGTGCCATCAGTGAAAAGGGTCCACAAAGCTACAATGAGCAGTTCTTC CAISEKGPQSYNEQFF
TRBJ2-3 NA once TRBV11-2 TGTGCCAGCAGCTTAGTCCGAAGTGGGCCGAATACGCAGTATTTT CASSLVRSGPNTQYF
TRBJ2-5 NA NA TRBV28 TGTGCCAGCAGTTTAAACGGGGCCCGGGAGACCCAGTACTTC CASSLNGARETQYF
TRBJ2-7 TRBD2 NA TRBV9 TGTGCCAGCAGCGTAGGGACTAGCGGGAGTTACGAGCAGTACTTC CASSVGTSGSYEQYF
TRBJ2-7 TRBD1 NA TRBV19 TGTGCCAGTAGTATCGGGAACAGGGGCTACGAGCAGTACTTC CASSIGNRGYEQYF
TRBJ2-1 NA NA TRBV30 TGTGCCTGGAGTGACCGAGACCAGTTCGGGCAGTTCTTC CAWSDRDQFGQFF
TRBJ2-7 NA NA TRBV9 TGTGCCAGCAGCCCCCGGGTAGCGAGCTACGAGCAGTACTTC CASSPRVASYEQYF
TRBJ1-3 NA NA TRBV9 TGTGCCAGCAGCGCCAGCTCTGGAAACACCATATATTTT CASSASSGNTIYF
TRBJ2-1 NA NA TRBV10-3 TGTGCCATCAGTGAGAGAGATAGCTCCTACAATGAGCAGTTCTTC CAISERDSSYNEQFF
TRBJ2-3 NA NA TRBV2 TGTGCCAGCAGCGGACCGGGGTGGACAGATACGCAGTATTTT CASSGPGWTDTQYF
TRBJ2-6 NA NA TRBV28 TGTGCCAGCAGGGGCGGGTTTGGGGCCAACGTCCTGACTTTC CASRGGFGANVLTF
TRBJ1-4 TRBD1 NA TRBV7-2 TGTGCCAGCAGCCAAGGGACAGAACCTAATGAAAAACTGTTTTTT CASSQGTEPNEKLFF
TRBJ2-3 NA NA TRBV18 TGTGCCAGCTCACCACGACGCACAGATACGCAGTATTTT CASSPRRTDTQYF
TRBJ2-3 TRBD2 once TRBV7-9 TGTGCCAGCAGCCTTTCTAGCGGGAGTTGGACAGATACGCAGTATTTT CASSLSSGSWTDTQYF
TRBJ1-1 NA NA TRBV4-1 TGCGCCAGCAGCCAGCTCCCCAACACTGAAGCTTTCTTT CASSQLPNTEAFF
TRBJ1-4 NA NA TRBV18 TGTGCCAGCTCACCTACCCGGGATGAAAAACTGTTTTTT CASSPTRDEKLFF
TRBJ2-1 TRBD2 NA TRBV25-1 TGTGCCAGCAGTGACCTAGGAAGGACTAGCGGACACAATGAGCAGTTCTTC CASSDLGRTSGHNEQFF
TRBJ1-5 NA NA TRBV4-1 TGCGCCAGCAGCCAACTTGCCCTGACATCGGGCCCTGACGCTCAGCCCCAGCATTTT CASSQLALTSGPDAQPQHF
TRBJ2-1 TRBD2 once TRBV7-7 TGTGCCAGCAGCTTAGGGCTAGCGGACTACAATGAGCAGTTCTTC CASSLGLADYNEQFF
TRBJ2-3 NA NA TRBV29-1 TGCAGCTCGGAGGCAGGACTCCATACGCAGTATTTT CSSEAGLHTQYF
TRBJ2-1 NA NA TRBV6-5 TGTGCCAGCAGCCAAGTTATGGACCCCTACAATGAGCAGTTCTTC CASSQVMDPYNEQFF
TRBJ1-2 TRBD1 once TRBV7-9 TGTGCCAGCAGCTTAGCCTCCACTGACAGGGTAAAGGGCTACACCTTC CASSLASTDRVKGYTF
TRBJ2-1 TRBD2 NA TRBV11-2 TGTGCCAGCAGCTTAGTCCCGAGGACGGGAGGGCTGGGCGATGAGCAGTTCTTC CASSLVPRTGGLGDEQFF
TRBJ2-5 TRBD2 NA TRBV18 TGTGCCAGCTCCCCTGGAATAGCGGGAAGTCAAGAGACCCAGTACTTC CASSPGIAGSQETQYF
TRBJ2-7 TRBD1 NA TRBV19 TGTGCCAGTAGTAGACAGGGGTTCTACGAGCAGTACTTC CASSRQGFYEQYF
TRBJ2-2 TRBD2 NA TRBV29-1 TGCAGCTTTACGCGGGGGGCGCACACCGGGGAGCTGTTTTTT CSFTRGAHTGELFF
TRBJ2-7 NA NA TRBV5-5 TGTGCCAGCACCTACAGCTTGAACTCCCAGTACGAGCAGTACTTC CASTYSLNSQYEQYF
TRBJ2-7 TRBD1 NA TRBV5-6 TGTGCCAGCAGCTTGGGAGGACAGGGAGTCGAGCAGTACTTC CASSLGGQGVEQYF
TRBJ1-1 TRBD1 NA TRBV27 TGTGCCAGCAGGCCAGGGACAGCGAACACTGAAGCTTTCTTT CASRPGTANTEAFF
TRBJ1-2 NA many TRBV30 TGTGCCTGGACCTTGGACGCAGGGGGCTACACCTTC CAWTLDAGGYTF